The 10 T cell receptor beta chains reported below all come from one sample, sequenced in a study of blood T cell repertoires in COVID-19. Profiling relied on immunoSEQ multiplex PCR, and the TCRdb table lists in-frame clones only, not all of them. The table has some 380,000 clones, 81% seen once. The sequencing input was peripheral blood. The receptors were gathered from a human donor with acute or convalescent COVID-19. The donor label of this sample is uncertain.

This chain connects TRBV2 to TRBJ1-6, with D perhaps matching TRBD1 (6 bases). The germline V gene has CDR1 SNHLY and CDR2 FYNNEI. Trimming pared 6 bases from V and 7 bases from J, leaving 16 bases between. This CDR3 region has 15 residues. Written as DNA, the CDR3 is TGTGCCAGCAGAGGGGAACAGGGTACCAATTCACCCCTCCACTTT. This codes for CASRGEQGTNSPLHF.

This clone showed up just a few times. V gene TRBV6-1 combines with J gene TRBJ2-1; the D is unclear. The CDR3 totals 13 residues. V was shortened by 2 bases and J by 9 bases, with 11 bases between the two germline ends. CDR1 and CDR2 from the germline V gene are MNHNS and SASEGT. The CDR3 sequence: CASSELLGGEQFF. The CDR3 bases are TGTGCCAGCAGTGAACTGCTTGGCGGTGAGCAGTTCTTC.

The genes are TRBV5-1 and TRBJ1-1; 9 bases match TRBD1. The CDR3 consists of 15 residues. The J segment lost 2 bases and the V segment lost 2 bases, leaving 4 bases of the junction unmatched. Germline V gene lookup returns CDR1 SGHRS and CDR2 YFSETQ. CDR3 nucleotides: TGCGCCAGCAGCTTAGGACAGGGGCTTAACACTGAAGCTTTCTTT. It codes for CASSLGQGLNTEAFF.

This chain connects TRBV6-5 to TRBJ1-4, with D possibly being TRBD1 (5 bases). This CDR3 spans 13 amino acids. The germline V and J ends were trimmed by 7 bases and 4 bases, with 10 bases remaining between them. Germline-derived CDR1 and CDR2 are MNHEY and SVGAGI. CDR3 in amino acids: CASKRDLNEKLFF. In DNA, the CDR3 is TGTGCCAGCAAGCGGGACCTTAATGAAAAACTGTTTTTT.

The V and J genes are TRBV30 and TRBJ1-2; TRBD1 aligns across 7 bases. With V trimmed by 2 bases and J by 4 bases, 10 bases remained unmatched. Germline CDR1 and CDR2: GTSNPN and SVGIG (reference sequence). CDR3 length: 15 residues. The CDR3 DNA reads TGTGCCTGGAGTCAAGGCAGGGGGAATGTCTATGGCTACACCTTC. This gives the protein CAWSQGRGNVYGYTF.

This rearrangement joins TRBV5-1 to TRBJ2-6, with 9 bases matching TRBD1. The CDR3 is made up of 18 amino acids. The germline gives CDR1 SGHRS, CDR2 YFSETQ. J lost 1 base, V lost 0 bases, and 5 bases had no gene match. The CDR3 is CASSLGDRAPSGANVLTF. CDR3 DNA: TGCGCCAGCAGCTTGGGGGACAGGGCTCCTTCTGGGGCCAACGTCCTGACTTTC.

The chain recombines TRBV11-1 with TRBJ2-7; unclear D gene. V lost 6 bases to trimming and J lost 5 bases, with 8 bases between them. The CDR3 extends over 11 amino acids. From germline, CDR1 is SGHAT and CDR2 FQDESV (reference sequence). CDR3 bases: TGTGCCAGCAGGAGCGTCCACGAGCAGTACTTC. Protein product: CASRSVHEQYF. The complete variable domain, with remaining parts taken from reference TRBV11-1 and TRBJ2-7, reads EAEVAQSPRYKITEKSQAVAFWCDPISGHATLYWYRQILGQGPELLVQFQDESVVDDSQLPKDRFSAERLKGVDSTLKIQPAELGDSAMYLCASRSVHEQYFGPGTRLTVT.

The gene calls are TRBV28 and TRBJ1-2; TRBD1 aligns across 7 bases. J was trimmed by 3 bases and V by 2 bases; bases with no gene match: 3. Germline loops: CDR1 MDHEN, CDR2 SYDVKM. The CDR3 length is 14 residues. In DNA form, the CDR3 reads TGTGCCAGCAGTTTAGAGACAGGGTACTATGGCTACACCTTC. Translating gives CASSLETGYYGYTF.

This clone was observed a single time. V usage is TRBV7-9 and J usage is TRBJ1-5, with D hard to call. V dropped 1 base and J dropped 7 bases, with 14 bases sitting between them. The CDR3 is 15 residues long. Germline V gene sequence: CDR1 SEHNR, CDR2 FQNEAQ (reference sequence). This chain's CDR3 is CASSLGRSSVQPQHF. DNA of the CDR3: TGTGCCAGCAGCTTAGGCCGTTCGTCAGTCCAGCCCCAGCATTTT. Supplemented by reference TRBV7-9 and TRBJ1-5, the full variable domain reads DTGVSQNPRHKITKRGQNVTFRCDPISEHNRLYWYRQTLGQGPEFLTYFQNEAQLEKSRLLSDRFSAERPKGSFSTLEIQRTEQGDSAMYLCASSLGRSSVQPQHFGDGTRLSIL.

This chain links TRBV5-5 with TRBJ1-5; D is unclear. Deletions cut 4 bases from V and 1 base from J, with 18 bases between. The CDR3 contains 17 residues. Germline CDR1 reads SGHKS; CDR2 reads YYEKEE (reference sequence). CDR3 region: CASSPTSTGSSNQPQHF. The CDR3 DNA follows: TGTGCCAGCAGCCCTACTTCGACCGGGTCGAGCAATCAGCCCCAGCATTTT.